This TCR beta chain was captured in a study of shared clonotypes between healthy human individuals. Naive CD8 cells comprised CD45RO-negative, CCR7-positively selected cells, excluding terminally differentiated effector memory CD45RA+ cells. Data came from immunoSEQ multiplex PCR; TCRdb stores just in-frame clones and leaves some out. The table includes some 2.1 million clones, 85% to 95% detected once. The CDR3 is 16 amino acids. CDR1 is MNHNY, CDR2 SVGAGI, per germline (reference sequence). J was trimmed by 4 bases and V by 0 bases; bases with no gene match: 6. This clonotype originated in a man in his late teens or twenties in good health. Some clones in this sample may be carry-over from other donors' samples. The J gene is TRBJ2-7, the V gene TRBV6-6; TRBD1 matches at 10 bases. Sequencing input: naive CD8+ T cells from PBMCs. CDR3 protein: CASSYSRDRGQYEQYF. The CDR3 nucleotides read TGTGCCAGCAGTTACTCGAGGGACAGGGGACAGTACGAGCAGTACTTC.